The 30 T cell receptor beta chains given below trace back to one sample, sequenced in a study of OX40 agonist ivuxolimab in advanced cancers. Libraries were built with the immunoSEQ multiplex PCR assay. The table comes from immuneACCESS by way of TCRdb, which keeps in-frame sequences with V and J called. Part of the clones is missing from these tables; in studies checked, under half for an unresolved V gene and the rest for unknown reasons. This sample holds 53,000 or so clones; 75% to 85% were observed only once. The top ten constitute more than 2% of the sample. Sequences were derived from CD4+ or CD8+ T cells sorted from blood, sampled in a trial of the OX40 agonist ivuxolimab. All receptors come from an adult with an advanced solid tumor such as melanoma, head and neck, liver or kidney cancer.

The chain has TRBV18 and TRBJ2-1; 10 nucleotides line up with TRBD1. The V gene's germline CDR1 is KGHSH and CDR2 LQKENI. CDR3 length equals 15 residues. J lost 3 bases, V lost 5 bases, and 4 bases had no gene match. The chain's CDR3 is CASSTGQGVYNEQFF. In DNA form, the CDR3 reads TGTGCCAGCTCAACAGGACAGGGGGTCTACAATGAGCAGTTCTTC.

The chain couples TRBV6-6 to TRBJ2-5, with TRBD2 matching over 8 bases. J was trimmed by 5 bases and V by 4 bases; bases with no gene match: 12. The germline V gene has CDR1 MNHNY and CDR2 SVGAGI (reference sequence). This CDR3 has 16 residues. CDR3 in amino acids: CASSFPPAGVGETQYF. In DNA form, the CDR3 reads TGTGCCAGCAGTTTCCCACCAGCGGGAGTGGGGGAGACCCAGTACTTC.

This clone appeared once. This chain connects TRBV6-1 to TRBJ1-1; tentative D call: TRBD1 (5 bases). Trimming shortened V by 8 bases and J by 5 bases, and 15 bases separated the two germline ends. The CDR3 sequence is 13 residues long. Looked up from germline, CDR1 is MNHNS and CDR2 is SASEGT. The CDR3 region is CASEDSVGTEAFF. The CDR3 DNA sequence: TGTGCCAGCGAAGACAGCGTTGGGACTGAAGCTTTCTTT.

This clone appeared a single time. J is TRBJ2-1 and V is TRBV4-1; 13 bases align to TRBD2. Germline CDR1 reads MGHRA; CDR2 reads YSYEKL. CDR3 length: 22 residues. V lost 0 bases and J lost 7; bases outside the gene matches: 21. In DNA form, the CDR3 reads TGCGCCAGCAGCCAAGATGGTCAGTGGGAACTAGCGGGAGGGCGGGGAACGAATGAGCAGTTCTTC. Residues: CASSQDGQWELAGGRGTNEQFF.

The chain carries TRBV5-1 and TRBJ1-2; no firm D call. Germline-derived CDR1 and CDR2 are SGHRS and YFSETQ. CDR3 size: 13 residues. V was cut by 4 bases and J by 6 bases, with 13 bases left in between. In nucleotides, the CDR3 is TGCGCCAGCAGCGCCCTGACGAGGGATGGCTACACCTTC. Translated, it gives CASSALTRDGYTF.

The chain uses TRBV28 and TRBJ2-7; possible D gene TRBD2, 6 bases. The CDR3 contains 15 residues. Germline loops: CDR1 MDHEN, CDR2 SYDVKM. V was trimmed by 4 bases and J by 1 base, leaving 14 bases between them. CDR3: CASSSTGTESYEQYF. Here the CDR3 DNA reads TGTGCCAGCAGTTCTACCGGGACTGAGTCCTACGAGCAGTACTTC. Complete variable domain (other parts from reference TRBV28 and TRBJ2-7): DVKVTQSSRYLVKRTGEKVFLECVQDMDHENMFWYRQDPGLGLRLIYFSYDVKMKEKGDIPEGYSVSREKKERFSLILESASTNQTSMYLCASSSTGTESYEQYFGPGTRLTVT.

This rearrangement joins TRBV30 to TRBJ1-5; tentatively, D is TRBD1 (5 bases). V lost 3 bases to trimming and J lost 0 bases, with 12 bases between them. The CDR3 spans 15 residues. Germline V gives CDR1 GTSNPN, CDR2 SVGIG (reference sequence). The CDR3 here is CAWSDGGYSNQPQHF. The CDR3 nucleotides are TGTGCCTGGAGCGACGGGGGATATAGCAATCAGCCCCAGCATTTT.

V gene TRBV7-3 combines with J gene TRBJ2-1; D unresolved. Germline assignment: CDR1 SGHTA and CDR2 FQGTGA. The CDR3 spans 12 residues. Trimming pared 2 bases from V and 5 bases from J, leaving 4 bases between. The CDR3 nucleotides are TGTGCCAGCAGCTTAGTCCACAATGAGCAGTTCTTC. It yields the protein CASSLVHNEQFF.

This clone occurred a few times. The chain is built from TRBV14 and TRBJ1-1, with TRBD1 matching over 8 bases. Trimming at V came to 4 bases and at J to 4 bases, leaving 14 bases not matched to a gene. Germline V gene lookup returns CDR1 SGHDN and CDR2 FVKESK. The CDR3 extends over 17 amino acids. The CDR3 nucleotides read TGTGCCAGCAGCCGCCAGGGGGCGATTTGGGGGACCACTGAAGCTTTCTTT. It specifies CASSRQGAIWGTTEAFF.

This chain uses TRBV28 with TRBJ1-2; D is uncertain. CDR3 length equals 10 residues. Looked up from germline, CDR1 is MDHEN and CDR2 is SYDVKM. V dropped 5 bases and J dropped 7 bases, with 5 bases sitting between them. CDR3 sequence reads: CASSRVGYTF. CDR3 nucleotides: TGTGCCAGCAGTCGGGTTGGCTACACCTTC.

This sequence joins TRBV7-2 and TRBJ1-1, with D maybe TRBD1 (5 bases). Germline V gene sequence: CDR1 SGHTA, CDR2 FQGNSA. This CDR3 has 15 residues. The V gene lost 5 bases and the J gene lost 1 base, with 14 bases spanning the gap. As DNA, the CDR3 is TGTGCCAGCAGCCCTAATTTGAGGGGGAACACTGAAGCTTTCTTT. Protein: CASSPNLRGNTEAFF. The full variable domain, with the rest looked up from reference TRBV7-2 and TRBJ1-1, is GAGVSQSPSNKVTEKGKDVELRCDPISGHTALYWYRQSLGQGLEFLIYFQGNSAPDKSGLPSDRFSAERTGGSVSTLTIQRTQQEDSAVYLCASSPNLRGNTEAFFGQGTRLTVV.

V usage is TRBV4-3 and J usage is TRBJ1-1, with D tentatively TRBD1 (5 bases). Trimming pared 1 base from V and 2 bases from J, leaving 11 bases between. This CDR3 region has 15 residues. The V gene's germline CDR1 is LGHNA and CDR2 YSLEER. The CDR3 is CASSQVGGDNTEAFF. The CDR3 DNA is TGCGCCAGCAGCCAAGTGGGGGGGGACAACACTGAAGCTTTCTTT.

J is TRBJ1-5 and V is TRBV5-1; D is unresolved. The ends were cut back, 4 bases at V and 0 bases at J, with 11 bases in the middle. CDR3 size: 15 residues. Germline CDR1 reads SGHRS; CDR2 reads YFSETQ. This CDR3 reads CASSLMGVSNQPQHF. In nucleotides, the CDR3 is TGCGCCAGCAGCCTTATGGGCGTTAGCAATCAGCCCCAGCATTTT.

V and J are TRBV20-1 and TRBJ1-2; D call uncertain. The CDR3 covers 11 residues. Germline CDR1 DFQATT, CDR2 SNEGSKA (reference sequence). Between the trimmed V and J ends, which lost 5 bases and 4 bases, there was a span of 8 bases. CDR3 region: CSAPRTYGYTF. DNA of the CDR3: TGCAGTGCTCCACGCACCTATGGCTACACCTTC.

This sequence joins TRBV28 and TRBJ2-4; 7 positions match TRBD1. The germline V gene encodes CDR1 MDHEN and CDR2 SYDVKM. Unmatched junction bases numbered 9, after V lost 5 bases and J lost 2 bases. The length of the CDR3 is 16 residues. The chain's CDR3 is CASSPDRVWTKNIQYF. In DNA, the CDR3 is TGTGCCAGCAGTCCAGACAGGGTTTGGACCAAAAACATTCAGTACTTC. Full variable domain (outside the CDR3, taken from reference TRBV28 and TRBJ2-4): DVKVTQSSRYLVKRTGEKVFLECVQDMDHENMFWYRQDPGLGLRLIYFSYDVKMKEKGDIPEGYSVSREKKERFSLILESASTNQTSMYLCASSPDRVWTKNIQYFGAGTRLSVL.

V gene TRBV27 combines with J gene TRBJ1-5; 7 bases map to TRBD1. Germline V gene lookup returns CDR1 MNHEY and CDR2 SMNVEV (reference sequence). The CDR3 contains 14 residues. V shed 4 bases, J shed 4 bases, and the junction held 4 bases outside the gene matches. DNA for the CDR3: TGTGCCAGCAGTTCAAACAGGGGTAATCAGCCCCAGCATTTT. Its translation: CASSSNRGNQPQHF.

This sequence joins TRBV7-9 and TRBJ2-1; D not certain. Trimming cost V 5 bases and J 2 bases, with 7 bases left between them. The CDR3 has 13 residues. Germline CDR1 is SEHNR and CDR2 is FQNEAQ (reference sequence). CDR3 nucleotide sequence: TGTGCCAGCAGCCTTGGGACCTACAATGAGCAGTTCTTC. Translating gives CASSLGTYNEQFF.

CDR3 in DNA: TGCGCCAGCAGCTTGGCCGGGTTGGTACAGGGGGCGCTGGGGACTGAAGCTTTCTTT. Translation gives CASSLAGLVQGALGTEAFF. This chain links TRBV5-1 with TRBJ1-1; 9 positions agree with TRBD1. The ends lost 0 bases at V and 5 bases at J; junction bases unmatched: 17. CDR3 length: 19 residues. The germline gives CDR1 SGHRS, CDR2 YFSETQ.

The V gene is TRBV5-1, the J gene TRBJ2-5; D ambiguous. The CDR3 is 11 residues long. The germline CDR1 and CDR2 sequences are SGHRS and YFSETQ. With 3 bases removed from V and 5 bases from J, the gap between germline ends came to 5 bases. The chain's CDR3 is CASSSLETQYF. In DNA form, the CDR3 reads TGCGCCAGCAGCTCCTTGGAGACCCAGTACTTC.

This chain connects TRBV7-9 to TRBJ1-2; TRBD1 matches 7 bases. The germline V gene has CDR1 SEHNR and CDR2 FQNEAQ (reference sequence). V dropped 3 bases and J dropped 7; count of bases not matched to a gene: 8. This CDR3 comprises 14 residues. As DNA, the CDR3 is TGTGCCAGCAGCTTGGCACAGGGGACCCGTGGCTACACCTTC. Translation gives CASSLAQGTRGYTF.

The rearrangement joins TRBV28 to TRBJ1-2; the match to TRBD1 covers 8 bases. Trimming at V came to 3 bases and at J to 9 bases, leaving 12 bases not matched to a gene. Per germline, CDR1 MDHEN and CDR2 SYDVKM. The CDR3 is 15 residues long. The CDR3: CASSFLQGAYLSYTF. The CDR3 nucleotides read TGTGCCAGCAGTTTTCTCCAGGGGGCATATTTAAGCTACACCTTC.

This clone was seen only a few times. This rearrangement joins TRBV5-1 to TRBJ1-1; D gene uncertain. CDR1 is SGHRS, CDR2 YFSETQ, per germline. This CDR3 contains 13 residues. Trimming removed 7 bases from V and 1 base from J, with 11 bases in between. The chain's CDR3 is CASRRAENTEAFF. The DNA of the CDR3 is TGCGCCAGCCGTCGGGCCGAGAACACTGAAGCTTTCTTT.

The rearrangement uses TRBV27 and TRBJ2-1; 11 positions match TRBD2. This CDR3 has 16 residues. CDR1 is MNHEY, CDR2 SMNVEV, per germline (reference sequence). V shed 3 bases, J shed 10 bases, and the junction held 11 bases outside the gene matches. The CDR3: CASSFSPLAGGGEQFF. Here the CDR3 DNA reads TGTGCCAGCAGTTTCTCTCCCCTAGCGGGGGGCGGCGAGCAGTTCTTC.

The gene calls are TRBV21-1 and TRBJ2-3; TRBD2, the table's D call, was not compared with the DNA. TRBV21-1 is a known pseudogene. The CDR3 is 17 residues long. CDR3 coding DNA: TGTGCCAGCCCGCCGAGACTAGCGGAGGCTAGCACAGATACGCAGTATTTT. It translates to CASPPRLAEASTDTQYF.

The chain carries TRBV7-2 and TRBJ1-3; 7 nucleotides align to TRBD1. Germline CDR1 SGHTA, CDR2 FQGNSA. Losses at the gene ends were 5 bases for V and 0 bases for J; bases not matched to a gene: 13. The CDR3 consists of 18 residues. CDR3 amino acids: CASSPGTAWSSSGNTIYF. The CDR3 DNA sequence: TGTGCCAGCAGCCCCGGGACAGCCTGGTCAAGCTCTGGAAACACCATATATTTT.

This clone has more than one count but fewer than ten. The V gene is TRBV28, the J gene TRBJ1-1, with TRBD1 as a possible D gene (5 bases). The CDR3 is 16 residues long. Per the germline V gene, CDR1 is MDHEN and CDR2 is SYDVKM. Trimming removed 3 bases at V and 0 bases at J, with 14 bases between. The CDR3 is CASSFGGKGMNTEAFF. The CDR3 coding sequence is TGTGCCAGCAGTTTTGGGGGTAAGGGGATGAACACTGAAGCTTTCTTT.

CDR3 in amino acids: CASSRDRGDEKLFF. The CDR3 DNA follows: TGTGCCAGCAGTCGGGACAGGGGTGATGAAAAACTGTTTTTT. The chain has TRBV7-7 and TRBJ1-4; 10 nucleotides line up with TRBD1. CDR1 SSHAT and CDR2 FNYEAQ come from the germline V gene (reference sequence). Losses at the gene ends were 6 bases for V and 6 bases for J; bases not matched to a gene: 4. This CDR3 is 14 amino acids long. Full variable domain (outside the CDR3, taken from reference TRBV7-7 and TRBJ1-4): GAGVSQSPRYKVTKRGQDVTLRCDPISSHATLYWYQQALGQGPEFLTYFNYEAQPDKSGLPSDRFSAERPEGSISTLTIQRTEQRDSAMYRCASSRDRGDEKLFFGSGTQLSVL.

This clone was counted a few times. This rearrangement joins TRBV7-8 to TRBJ1-4, with 9 bases aligning to TRBD1. Trimming removed 5 bases from V and 8 bases from J; junction bases left unmatched: 9. The germline CDR1 and CDR2 sequences are SGHVS and FQNEAQ. This CDR3 has 15 residues. The CDR3 loop reads CASSPETGGREKLFF. The CDR3 nucleotides are TGTGCCAGCAGCCCAGAGACAGGGGGACGGGAAAAACTGTTTTTT.

The V call is TRBV10-3, the J call TRBJ1-4; D is ambiguous. The CDR3 sequence is 12 residues long. Trimming removed 5 bases at V and 7 bases at J, with 8 bases between. Germline V CDR1 and CDR2: ENHRY, SYGVKD. The CDR3 sequence: CAISRAAEKLFF. The CDR3 region has the DNA TGTGCCATCAGTAGGGCGGCTGAAAAACTGTTTTTT.

The gene calls are TRBV12-2 and TRBJ2-3; the D segment call TRBD1 is taken from the table without a DNA check. TRBV12-2 is shown as a pseudogene. The CDR3 covers 18 residues. The CDR3 DNA is TGTGCAAGTCGCTTAGCCTATAGGCAGGGGAAACAGGGCCATACGCAGTATTTT. The encoded protein is CASRLAYRQGKQGHTQYF.